The next 25 T cell receptor beta chains were all read from a single sample in a study of cytomegalovirus exposure and HLA in healthy donors. Primers included in the PCR were 60 Vbeta and 13 Jbeta primers. This table comes from immunoSEQ multiplex PCR, and its TCRdb copy is limited to in-frame clones, with some not included. The table lists 150,000 to 200,000 clones, 70% to 90% of them singletons. The specimen sequenced was PBMCs. The receptors originated from a woman between 18 and 29 years old in good health and CMV-seronegative.

This chain links TRBV7-3 with TRBJ2-1; TRBD2 matches 12 bases. Trimming cost V 6 bases and J 8 bases; bases outside gene matches: 5. The germline CDR1 and CDR2 sequences are SGHTA and FQGTGA. CDR3 length: 14 amino acids. DNA of the CDR3: TGTGCCAGCAGTCCGGGGACTAGCGGGTATGAGCAGTTCTTC. It encodes CASSPGTSGYEQFF.

The J gene is TRBJ2-5, the V gene TRBV19, with D possibly being TRBD2 (6 bases). V was trimmed by 5 bases and J by 2 bases, leaving 18 bases between them. This CDR3 is built from 16 residues. In germline, CDR1 is LNHDA, CDR2 SQIVND (reference sequence). The CDR3 bases are TGTGCCAGTAGTCAATTCGGAGGGGTCAGGCAAGAGACCCAGTACTTC. It yields the protein CASSQFGGVRQETQYF.

The chain employs TRBV7-3 and TRBJ2-1; the D gene is possibly TRBD2 (7 bases). The CDR3 has 15 amino acids. In germline, CDR1 is SGHTA, CDR2 FQGTGA. V lost 5 bases to trimming and J lost 1 base, with 12 bases between them. The CDR3 reads CASSPKGGSYNEQFF. As DNA, the CDR3 is TGTGCCAGCAGCCCGAAGGGGGGGTCCTACAATGAGCAGTTCTTC.

V gene TRBV27 combines with J gene TRBJ2-1, with TRBD2 identical over 11 bases. V was clipped by 4 bases and J by 10 bases; unmatched bases: 6. The CDR3 extends over 14 amino acids. Germline values: CDR1 MNHEY, CDR2 SMNVEV (reference sequence). CDR3 in DNA: TGTGCCAGCAGTTCCCTAGCGGGGGGACGGGAGCAGTTCTTC. This encodes CASSSLAGGREQFF.

On this clone itself: The junction does not match germline at one end; this may be a read error. V gene TRBV30 combines with J gene TRBJ2-7, with D perhaps matching TRBD1 (6 bases). CDR1 GTSNPN and CDR2 SVGIG come from the germline V gene (reference sequence). This CDR3 contains 13 residues. The CDR3 DNA sequence: TGTGCCTGGACCACCTTCCCGGGACAAGGACAACACTTC. Amino acids: CAWTTFPGQGQHF.

The chain links TRBV11-2 to TRBJ2-2; D is ambiguous. Germline V CDR1 and CDR2: SGHAT, FQNNGV. There are 14 residues in the CDR3. The V gene lost 1 base and the J gene lost 6 bases, with 9 bases spanning the gap. CDR3 coding DNA: TGTGCCAGCAGCTTAGGTACCACGGCCGGGGAGCTGTTTTTT. As protein: CASSLGTTAGELFF.

The J gene is TRBJ1-6, the V gene TRBV28; unclear D gene. This CDR3 is 15 amino acids long. In germline, CDR1 is MDHEN, CDR2 SYDVKM. Trimming took off 2 bases at V and 7 bases at J, with 12 bases between the two ends. CDR3 in DNA: TGTGCCAGCAGTTTACTTCTGCCGAGAAATTCACCCCTCCACTTT. Protein: CASSLLLPRNSPLHF.

The chain uses TRBV13 and TRBJ2-7, with 7 bases matching TRBD1. This CDR3 spans 15 amino acids. CDR1 is PRHDT and CDR2 is FYEKMQ in the germline V gene (reference sequence). After removal of 5 bases from V and 5 bases from J, the junction contained 12 bases not matched to a gene. CDR3: CASSLGDRVAHEQYF. The CDR3 region has the DNA TGTGCCAGCAGCCTGGGTGACAGGGTGGCGCACGAGCAGTACTTC. Looking up the rest from reference TRBV13 and TRBJ2-7 gives the full variable domain: AAGVIQSPRHLIKEKRETATLKCYPIPRHDTVYWYQQGPGQDPQFLISFYEKMQSDKGSIPDRFSAQQFSDYHSELNMSSLELGDSALYFCASSLGDRVAHEQYFGPGTRLTVT.

This chain joins TRBV28 and TRBJ1-6; D call uncertain. Trimming pared 5 bases from V and 0 bases from J, leaving 2 bases between. CDR1 is MDHEN and CDR2 is SYDVKM in the germline V gene. The CDR3 loop spans 13 amino acids. The CDR3 is CASSLSYNSPLHF. DNA for the CDR3: TGTGCCAGCAGTCTCTCCTATAATTCACCCCTCCACTTT.

The rearrangement links TRBV6-5 to TRBJ1-4, with D maybe TRBD1 (5 bases). The CDR3 consists of 14 residues. Trimming pared 6 bases from V and 11 bases from J, leaving 19 bases between. Germline V lookup: CDR1 MNHEY, CDR2 SVGAGI. The DNA for the CDR3 is TGTGCCAGCAGCAGCTTAAGGGGCACTGGGAAACTGTTTTTT. It translates to CASSSLRGTGKLFF.

This chain joins TRBV5-4 and TRBJ2-7; TRBD1 matches 9 bases. Germline assignment: CDR1 SGHNT and CDR2 YYREEE (reference sequence). The CDR3 is made up of 14 amino acids. V trimming: 2 bases; J trimming: 4 bases; junction bases outside the gene matches: 4. The CDR3 coding sequence is TGTGCCAGCAGCTTACAGACAGGGGGGTACGAGCAGTACTTC. Amino acids: CASSLQTGGYEQYF.

The gene calls are TRBV7-2 and TRBJ2-3; 7 bases are a match to TRBD2. V was clipped by 6 bases and J by 2 bases; unmatched bases: 8. CDR1 is SGHTA and CDR2 is FQGNSA in the germline V gene. The CDR3 has 15 amino acids. The CDR3 DNA sequence: TGTGCCAGCAGTCGAACGGGGGGATCCACAGATACGCAGTATTTT. It codes for CASSRTGGSTDTQYF.

The genes are TRBV28 and TRBJ1-5, with TRBD1 matching 8 bases. This CDR3 has 14 residues. The junction had 9 bases not matched to a gene; V was cut back by 6 bases and J by 8 bases. In germline, CDR1 is MDHEN, CDR2 SYDVKM. The CDR3: CASSHGQGWEPQHF. CDR3 nucleotides: TGTGCCAGCAGCCACGGACAGGGCTGGGAGCCCCAGCATTTT. Complete variable domain (other parts from reference TRBV28 and TRBJ1-5): DVKVTQSSRYLVKRTGEKVFLECVQDMDHENMFWYRQDPGLGLRLIYFSYDVKMKEKGDIPEGYSVSREKKERFSLILESASTNQTSMYLCASSHGQGWEPQHFGDGTRLSIL.

This clone occurred a few times. This chain joins TRBV4-1 and TRBJ1-1; 10 nucleotides match TRBD1. The germline V gene encodes CDR1 MGHRA and CDR2 YSYEKL. With V trimmed by 1 base and J by 4 bases, 6 bases remained unmatched. The CDR3 extends over 16 amino acids. The CDR3 reads CASSQAKDRGSTEAFF. DNA for the CDR3: TGCGCCAGCAGCCAAGCGAAGGACAGGGGGAGCACTGAAGCTTTCTTT.

This rearrangement joins TRBV6-5 to TRBJ1-2, with D tentatively TRBD1 (5 bases). Trimming removed 10 bases from V and 5 bases from J, with 8 bases in between. This CDR3 comprises 10 residues. CDR1 MNHEY and CDR2 SVGAGI come from the germline V gene. CDR3 DNA: TGTGCCACGGGGGTATATGGCTACACCTTC. As protein: CATGVYGYTF.

This clone appeared a few times. CDR3 residues: CSVVRTEKLFF. CDR3 nucleotide sequence: TGCAGCGTTGTTCGGACAGAAAAACTGTTTTTT. This sequence joins TRBV29-1 and TRBJ1-4, with D perhaps TRBD1 (5 bases). The germline CDR1 and CDR2 sequences are SQVTM and ANQGSEA. V lost 4 bases and J lost 8, with 8 bases in between. This CDR3 comprises 11 residues.

The V call is TRBV4-1, the J call TRBJ2-5; D may be TRBD1 (6 bases). The CDR3 sequence is 14 residues long. Trimming removed 4 bases from V and 2 bases from J, with 11 bases in between. The germline V gene encodes CDR1 MGHRA and CDR2 YSYEKL. CDR3 DNA sequence: TGCGCCAGCAGCCCCGGGACAACACAAGAGACCCAGTACTTC. It encodes CASSPGTTQETQYF.

The chain links TRBV4-2 to TRBJ2-2; tentative D call: TRBD1 (5 bases). Per germline, CDR1 LGHNA and CDR2 YNFKEQ. This CDR3 is built from 16 residues. The V end was cut by 4 bases, the J end by 4 bases, with 16 bases between. In DNA form, the CDR3 reads TGTGCCAGCAGCCCCCTAAGGGGCCGGAGCACCGGGGAGCTGTTTTTT. It specifies CASSPLRGRSTGELFF.

A few counts support this clone. J is TRBJ1-5 and V is TRBV6-5; 9 nucleotides line up with TRBD1. There are 14 residues in the CDR3. V shed 6 bases and J 7 bases; nucleotides not matched to a gene: 7. Germline lookup yields CDR1 MNHEY and CDR2 SVGAGI. For the CDR3, the DNA is TGTGCCAGCAGCAACAGGGGGCAGCTACAGCCCCAGCATTTT. This sequence encodes CASSNRGQLQPQHF.

This clone was seen once. The V gene is TRBV19, the J gene TRBJ1-4; TRBD1 matches 10 bases. The CDR3 contains 16 residues. The germline CDR1 and CDR2 sequences are LNHDA and SQIVND (reference sequence). V lost 6 bases and J lost 7; bases outside the gene matches: 11. The CDR3 loop is CASSPRDRGPTEKLFF. In nucleotides, the CDR3 is TGTGCCAGTAGCCCCCGGGACAGGGGCCCGACTGAAAAACTGTTTTTT.

The rearrangement links TRBV6-1 to TRBJ1-2; possibly TRBD1 for D (5 bases). Germline V gene lookup returns CDR1 MNHNS and CDR2 SASEGT. V was pared by 6 bases and J by 1 base, with 15 bases between. The CDR3 contains 15 residues. For the CDR3, the DNA is TGTGCCAGCAGCCCCCCCGGGGGAGGTAACTATGGCTACACCTTC. It specifies CASSPPGGGNYGYTF.

The chain recombines TRBV4-1 with TRBJ1-1; D not resolved. The CDR3 contains 13 residues. Germline V CDR1 and CDR2: MGHRA, YSYEKL. Trimming left V 4 bases short and J 2 bases short, with 8 bases between. The DNA of the CDR3 is TGCGCCAGCAGCCGGGAGATTAACACTGAAGCTTTCTTT. Encoded protein: CASSREINTEAFF.

This chain connects TRBV4-1 to TRBJ2-7, with a tentative D call TRBD2 (6 bases). Germline V gene data show CDR1 as MGHRA and CDR2 as YSYEKL. CDR3 size: 14 residues. V shed 5 bases and J shed 5 bases, with 16 bases lying between them. Written as DNA, the CDR3 is TGCGCCAGCAGCTCGGGACTTCTGGGGGACGAGCAGTACTTC. Its translation: CASSSGLLGDEQYF.

The V and J genes are TRBV9 and TRBJ2-7; TRBD2 agrees at 12 bases. The CDR3 spans 15 residues. Unmatched junction bases numbered 2, after V lost 0 bases and J lost 4 bases. Germline V gene data show CDR1 as SGDLS and CDR2 as YYNGEE. As DNA, the CDR3 is TGTGCCAGCAGCGTAGGGACTAGCGGGATATACGAGCAGTACTTC. Translated: CASSVGTSGIYEQYF.

The chain combines TRBV28 with TRBJ1-4, with 8 bases matching TRBD1. With 4 bases clipped from V and 6 bases from J, the junction kept 7 bases outside the gene matches. This CDR3 comprises 15 residues. Germline loops: CDR1 MDHEN, CDR2 SYDVKM. DNA of the CDR3: TGTGCCAGCAGTTCAATCCAGACAGGGGATGAAAAACTGTTTTTT. Translating it yields CASSSIQTGDEKLFF.